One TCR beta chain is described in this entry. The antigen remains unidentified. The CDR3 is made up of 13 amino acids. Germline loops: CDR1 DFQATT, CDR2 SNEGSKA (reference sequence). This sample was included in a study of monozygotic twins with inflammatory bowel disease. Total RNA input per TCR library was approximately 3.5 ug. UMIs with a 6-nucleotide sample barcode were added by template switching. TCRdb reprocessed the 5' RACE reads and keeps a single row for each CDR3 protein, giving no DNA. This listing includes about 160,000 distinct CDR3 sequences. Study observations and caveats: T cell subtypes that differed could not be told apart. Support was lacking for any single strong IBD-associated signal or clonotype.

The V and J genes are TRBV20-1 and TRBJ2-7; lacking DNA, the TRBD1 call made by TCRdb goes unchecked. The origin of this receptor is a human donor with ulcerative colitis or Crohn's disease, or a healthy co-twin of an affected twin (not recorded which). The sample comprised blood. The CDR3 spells CSARGGAPYEQYF.